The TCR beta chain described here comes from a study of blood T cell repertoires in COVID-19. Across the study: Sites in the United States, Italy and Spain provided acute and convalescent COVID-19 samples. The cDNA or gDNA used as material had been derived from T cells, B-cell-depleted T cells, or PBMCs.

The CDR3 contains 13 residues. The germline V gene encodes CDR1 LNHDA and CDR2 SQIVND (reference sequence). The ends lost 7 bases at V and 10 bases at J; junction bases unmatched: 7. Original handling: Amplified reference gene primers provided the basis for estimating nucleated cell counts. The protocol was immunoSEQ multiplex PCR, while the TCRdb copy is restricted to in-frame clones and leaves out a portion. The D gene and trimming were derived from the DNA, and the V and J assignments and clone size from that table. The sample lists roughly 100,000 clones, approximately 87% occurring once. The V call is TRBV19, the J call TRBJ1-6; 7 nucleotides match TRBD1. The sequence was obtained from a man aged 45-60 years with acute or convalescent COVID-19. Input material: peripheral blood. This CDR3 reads CASTRGRGSPLHF. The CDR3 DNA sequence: TGTGCCAGTACTAGGGGGCGCGGATCACCCCTCCACTTT.